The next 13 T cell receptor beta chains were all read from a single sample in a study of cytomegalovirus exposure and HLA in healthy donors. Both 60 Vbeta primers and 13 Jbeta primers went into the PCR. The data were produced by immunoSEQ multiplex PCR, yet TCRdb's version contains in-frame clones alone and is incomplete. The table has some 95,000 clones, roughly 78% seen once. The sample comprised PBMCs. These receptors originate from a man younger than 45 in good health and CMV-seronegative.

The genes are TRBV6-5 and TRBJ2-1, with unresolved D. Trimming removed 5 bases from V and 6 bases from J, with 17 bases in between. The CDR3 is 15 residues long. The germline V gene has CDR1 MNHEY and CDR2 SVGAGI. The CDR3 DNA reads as TGTGCCAGCAGTCTCTCCTCACCTTCGGGCAATGAGCAGTTCTTC. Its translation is CASSLSSPSGNEQFF.

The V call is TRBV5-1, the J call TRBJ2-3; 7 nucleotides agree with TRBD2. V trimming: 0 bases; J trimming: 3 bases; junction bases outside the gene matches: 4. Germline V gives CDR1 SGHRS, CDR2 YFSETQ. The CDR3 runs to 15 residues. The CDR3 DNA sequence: TGCGCCAGCAGCTTGGGGTCTAGCGGAACAGATACGCAGTATTTT. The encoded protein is CASSLGSSGTDTQYF.

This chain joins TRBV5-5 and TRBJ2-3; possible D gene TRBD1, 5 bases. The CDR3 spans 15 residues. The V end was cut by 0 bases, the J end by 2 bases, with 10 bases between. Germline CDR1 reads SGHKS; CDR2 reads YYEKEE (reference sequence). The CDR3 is CASSLAGQTTDTQYF. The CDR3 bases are TGTGCCAGCAGCTTGGCAGGGCAAACCACAGATACGCAGTATTTT. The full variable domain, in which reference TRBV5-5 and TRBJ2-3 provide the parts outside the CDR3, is DAGVTQSPTHLIKTRGQQVTLRCSPISGHKSVSWYQQVLGQGPQFIFQYYEKEERGRGNFPDRFSARQFPNYSSELNVNALLLGDSALYLCASSLAGQTTDTQYFGPGTRLTVL.

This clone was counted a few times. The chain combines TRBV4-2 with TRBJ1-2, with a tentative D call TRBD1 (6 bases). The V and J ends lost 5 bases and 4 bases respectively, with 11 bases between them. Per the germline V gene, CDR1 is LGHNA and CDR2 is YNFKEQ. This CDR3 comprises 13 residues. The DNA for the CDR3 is TGTGCCAGCAGCGGGGGAGGGGGCTATGGCTACACCTTC. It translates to CASSGGGGYGYTF.

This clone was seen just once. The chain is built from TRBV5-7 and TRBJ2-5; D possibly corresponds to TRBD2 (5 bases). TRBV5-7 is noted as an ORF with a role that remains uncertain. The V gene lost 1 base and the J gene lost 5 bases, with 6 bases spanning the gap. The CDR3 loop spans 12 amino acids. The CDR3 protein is CASSLRGETQYF. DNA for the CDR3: TGTGCCAGCAGCTTGCGAGGGGAGACCCAGTACTTC.

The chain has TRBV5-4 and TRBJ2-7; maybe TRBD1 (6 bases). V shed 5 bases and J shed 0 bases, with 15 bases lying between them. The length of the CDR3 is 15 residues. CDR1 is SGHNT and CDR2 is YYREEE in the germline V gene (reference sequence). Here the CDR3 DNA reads TGTGCCAGCAGACATGGGCCGGACAGCTCCTACGAGCAGTACTTC. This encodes CASRHGPDSSYEQYF.

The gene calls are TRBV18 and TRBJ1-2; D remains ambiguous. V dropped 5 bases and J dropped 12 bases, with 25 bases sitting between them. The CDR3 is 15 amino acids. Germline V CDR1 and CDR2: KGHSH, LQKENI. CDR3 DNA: TGTGCCAGCTCAACGGGGTACAGCACCATTTATGGGGACACCTTC. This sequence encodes CASSTGYSTIYGDTF.

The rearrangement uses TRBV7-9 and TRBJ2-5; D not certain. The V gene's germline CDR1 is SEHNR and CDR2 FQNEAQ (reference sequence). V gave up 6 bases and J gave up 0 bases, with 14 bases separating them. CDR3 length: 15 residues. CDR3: CASRAHIGYQETQYF. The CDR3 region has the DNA TGTGCCAGCAGAGCACACATCGGGTACCAAGAGACCCAGTACTTC.

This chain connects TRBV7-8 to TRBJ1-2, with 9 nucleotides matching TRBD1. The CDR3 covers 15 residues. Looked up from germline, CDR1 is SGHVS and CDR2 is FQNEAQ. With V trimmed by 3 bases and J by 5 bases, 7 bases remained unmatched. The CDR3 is CASSFPGTGFYGYTF. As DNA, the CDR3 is TGTGCCAGCAGCTTCCCCGGGACAGGGTTTTATGGCTACACCTTC.

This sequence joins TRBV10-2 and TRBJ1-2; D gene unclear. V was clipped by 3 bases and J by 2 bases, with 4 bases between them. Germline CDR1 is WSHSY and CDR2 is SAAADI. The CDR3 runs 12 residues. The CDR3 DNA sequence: TGCGCCAGCAGTGATAGCAACTATGGCTACACCTTC. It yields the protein CASSDSNYGYTF.

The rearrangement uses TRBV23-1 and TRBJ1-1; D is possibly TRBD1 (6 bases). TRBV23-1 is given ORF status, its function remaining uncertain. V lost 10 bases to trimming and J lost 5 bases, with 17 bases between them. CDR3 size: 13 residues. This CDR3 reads CATHPRGRTEAFF. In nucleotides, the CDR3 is TGCGCCACCCACCCCAGGGGAAGGACTGAAGCTTTCTTT.

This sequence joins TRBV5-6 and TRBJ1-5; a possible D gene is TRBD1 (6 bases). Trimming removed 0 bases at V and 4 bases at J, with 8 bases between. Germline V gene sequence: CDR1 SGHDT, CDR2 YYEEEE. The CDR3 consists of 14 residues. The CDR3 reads CASSLEGDNQPQHF. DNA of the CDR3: TGTGCCAGCAGCTTGGAGGGGGATAATCAGCCCCAGCATTTT.

The CDR3 here is CASSPGQRGSEAFF. For the CDR3, the DNA is TGTGCCAGCAGCCCGGGACAGAGGGGGAGTGAAGCTTTCTTT. This chain links TRBV5-4 with TRBJ1-1; 7 bases map to TRBD1. The CDR3 consists of 14 residues. V gave up 4 bases and J gave up 7 bases; unmatched junction bases: 10. Germline V gene data show CDR1 as SGHNT and CDR2 as YYREEE (reference sequence). Filled out from reference TRBV5-4 and TRBJ1-1, the complete variable domain reads ETGVTQSPTHLIKTRGQQVTLRCSSQSGHNTVSWYQQALGQGPQFIFQYYREEENGRGNFPPRFSGLQFPNYSSELNVNALELDDSALYLCASSPGQRGSEAFFGQGTRLTVV.